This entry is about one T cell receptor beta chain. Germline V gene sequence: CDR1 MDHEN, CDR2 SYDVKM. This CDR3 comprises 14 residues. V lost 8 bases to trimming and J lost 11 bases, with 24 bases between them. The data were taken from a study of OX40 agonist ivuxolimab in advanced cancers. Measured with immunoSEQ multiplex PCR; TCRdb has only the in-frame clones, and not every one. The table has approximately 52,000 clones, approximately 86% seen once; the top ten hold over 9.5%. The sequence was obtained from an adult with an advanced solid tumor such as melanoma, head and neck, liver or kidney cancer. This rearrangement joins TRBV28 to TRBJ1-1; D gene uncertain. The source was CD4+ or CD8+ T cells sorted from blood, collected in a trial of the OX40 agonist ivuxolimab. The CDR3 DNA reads TGTGCCAGCGGATTCCGGGCCCCCAGTAATGGGGCTTTCTTT. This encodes CASGFRAPSNGAFF.